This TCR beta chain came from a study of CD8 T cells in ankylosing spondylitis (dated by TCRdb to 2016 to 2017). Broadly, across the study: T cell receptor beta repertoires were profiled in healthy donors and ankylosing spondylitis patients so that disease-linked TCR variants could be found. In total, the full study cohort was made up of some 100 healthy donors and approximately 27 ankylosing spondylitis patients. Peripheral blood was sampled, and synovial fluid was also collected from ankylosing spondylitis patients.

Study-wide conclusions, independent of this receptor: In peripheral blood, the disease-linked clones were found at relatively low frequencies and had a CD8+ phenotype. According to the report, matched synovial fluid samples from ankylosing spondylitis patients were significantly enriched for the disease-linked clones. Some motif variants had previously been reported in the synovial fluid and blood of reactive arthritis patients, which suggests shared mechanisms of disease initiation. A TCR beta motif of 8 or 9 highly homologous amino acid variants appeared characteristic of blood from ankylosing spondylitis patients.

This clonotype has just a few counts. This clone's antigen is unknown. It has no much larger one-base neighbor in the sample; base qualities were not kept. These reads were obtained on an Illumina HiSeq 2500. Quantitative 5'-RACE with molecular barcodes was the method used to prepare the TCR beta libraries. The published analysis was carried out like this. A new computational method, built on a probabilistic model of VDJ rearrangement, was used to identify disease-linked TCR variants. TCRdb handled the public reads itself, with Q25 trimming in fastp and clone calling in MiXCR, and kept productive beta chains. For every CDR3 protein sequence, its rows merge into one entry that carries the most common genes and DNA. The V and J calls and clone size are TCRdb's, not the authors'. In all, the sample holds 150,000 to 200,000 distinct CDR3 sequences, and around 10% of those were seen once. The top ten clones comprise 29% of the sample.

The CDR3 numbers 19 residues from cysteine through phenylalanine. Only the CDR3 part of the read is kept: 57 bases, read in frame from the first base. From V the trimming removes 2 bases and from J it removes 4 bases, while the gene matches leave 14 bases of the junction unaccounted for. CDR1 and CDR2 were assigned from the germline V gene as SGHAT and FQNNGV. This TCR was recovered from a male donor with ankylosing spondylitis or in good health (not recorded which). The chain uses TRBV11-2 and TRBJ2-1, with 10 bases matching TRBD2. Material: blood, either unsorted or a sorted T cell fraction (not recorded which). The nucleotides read TGTGCCAGCAGCTTATTTCAGGGAGCTGGGACTAGCGTTTACAATGAGCAGTTCTTC. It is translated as CASSLFQGAGTSVYNEQFF.